This T cell receptor (beta chain) was found in a study of beta chain features in type 1 diabetes. General study findings and limits: The question left open here concerned HLA type influencing TCRB rearrangement. TCRB CDR3 length was moderately but significantly reduced in all four CD4+ subsets of Type 1 diabetes patients. Type 1 diabetes patients had VDJ junctions that carried fewer insertions and more deletions.

The CDR3 sequence is 16 residues long. V shed 0 bases and J shed 1 base, with 12 bases lying between them. CDR1 and CDR2 (germline): MDHEN, SYDVKM. Reverse transcribing all isolated RNA meant expressed TCRB transcripts were sequenced. Sequenced by immunoSEQ multiplex PCR; TCRdb stores in-frame clones only, minus some. Here the sample spans some 350,000 clones, over 9% being singletons. In total, each donor contributed a single heparinised blood draw that averaged about 100 mL. About this clone itself: No antigen is known for it.

Sequencing used central memory CD4+ T cells from blood. The gene calls are TRBV28 and TRBJ1-1; D remains unclear. This TCR came from a man aged 25-40 years with type 1 diabetes. The CDR3 DNA sequence: TGTGCCAGCAGTTTATGGCAGGCAATTAAGAACACTGAAGCTTTCTTT. Residues: CASSLWQAIKNTEAFF.